The 30 T cell receptor beta chains in this list originate from one sample, sequenced in a study of shared clonotypes between healthy human individuals. Only in-frame clones appear in the TCRdb table, and some are missing; sequencing was by immunoSEQ multiplex PCR. This table has 2 million to 2.5 million clones, roughly 94% appearing once. Sequenced input: naive CD4+ T cells sorted from blood. Subset denoted: CD45RA+ positively selected. The origin of the receptors is a man between 18 and 29 years old in good health.

The V and J genes are TRBV30 and TRBJ2-2, with 9 bases fitting TRBD1. Trimming took 8 bases from V and 4 from J; bases not matched to a gene: 5. Germline V gene lookup returns CDR1 GTSNPN and CDR2 SVGIG (reference sequence). CDR3 length equals 13 residues. CDR3 amino acids: CAIGQGPTGELFF. Here the CDR3 DNA reads TGTGCCATCGGACAGGGGCCCACCGGGGAGCTGTTTTTT.

A remark on this clone: The sample has other DNA sequences that encode this CDR3 too. The chain recombines TRBV9 with TRBJ2-7; possibly TRBD2 for D (5 bases). The CDR3 has 14 residues. The V gene's germline CDR1 is SGDLS and CDR2 YYNGEE. The germline V and J ends were trimmed by 0 bases and 7 bases, with 14 bases remaining between them. The CDR3 spells CASSVGGSGGEQYF. CDR3 DNA: TGTGCCAGCAGCGTAGGCGGATCAGGAGGAGAGCAGTACTTC.

This chain uses TRBV14 with TRBJ1-5; D is uncertain. CDR3 length: 13 amino acids. The germline CDR1 and CDR2 sequences are SGHDN and FVKESK. Deletions cut 2 bases from V and 2 bases from J, with 4 bases between. The CDR3 loop reads CASSQFGNQPQHF. The DNA of the CDR3 is TGTGCCAGCAGCCAATTTGGCAATCAGCCCCAGCATTTT.

The chain links TRBV5-4 to TRBJ2-7; TRBD2 aligns across 8 bases. Germline trimming cut 4 bases from V and 2 bases from J; bases unmatched to any gene: 5. The V gene's germline CDR1 is SGHNT and CDR2 YYREEE (reference sequence). The length of the CDR3 is 14 residues. CDR3 coding DNA: TGTGCCAGCAGCGCGGGACTAGTCCCCTACGAGCAGTACTTC. Amino acid sequence: CASSAGLVPYEQYF.

In regard to this clone: The sample carries other DNA sequences with the same CDR3. V is TRBV5-1 and J is TRBJ2-7; weak D call: TRBD1 (6 bases). Trimming removed 0 bases from V and 6 bases from J, with 10 bases in between. CDR3 size: 13 residues. Looked up from germline, CDR1 is SGHRS and CDR2 is YFSETQ. This CDR3 reads CASSLEQGGEQYF. CDR3 coding DNA: TGCGCCAGCAGCTTGGAACAGGGTGGCGAGCAGTACTTC. The full variable domain, with the rest looked up from reference TRBV5-1 and TRBJ2-7, is KAGVTQTPRYLIKTRGQQVTLSCSPISGHRSVSWYQQTPGQGLQFLFEYFSETQRNKGNFPGRFSGRQFSNSRSEMNVSTLELGDSALYLCASSLEQGGEQYFGPGTRLTVT.

The chain has TRBV2 and TRBJ1-5, with TRBD1 matching over 7 bases. This CDR3 is built from 15 residues. Germline values: CDR1 SNHLY, CDR2 FYNNEI. V was clipped by 4 bases and J by 6 bases; unmatched bases: 9. In DNA, the CDR3 is TGTGCCAGCAGTGGCCAAGGGACAGCTGTTCAGCCCCAGCATTTT. It is translated as CASSGQGTAVQPQHF.

The V and J genes are TRBV28 and TRBJ2-5, with D tentatively TRBD1 or TRBD2 (5 bases each). The CDR3 has 15 residues. Per germline, CDR1 MDHEN and CDR2 SYDVKM. V dropped 6 bases and J dropped 4 bases, with 18 bases sitting between them. The CDR3 DNA sequence: TGTGCCAGCAGCTCCCCGGGGACCCGTGGAGAGACCCAGTACTTC. Its protein is CASSSPGTRGETQYF.

With regard to this clone: This specimen includes other DNA sequences encoding the same CDR3. This sequence joins TRBV20-1 and TRBJ1-1; D not resolved. V dropped 6 bases and J dropped 4 bases, with 9 bases sitting between them. The length of the CDR3 is 11 residues. From germline, CDR1 is DFQATT and CDR2 SNEGSKA (reference sequence). The CDR3 loop reads CSATPRTEAFF. The CDR3 DNA reads TGCAGTGCCACGCCCCGCACTGAAGCTTTCTTT.

The V call is TRBV29-1, the J call TRBJ2-7, with 15 bases that match TRBD2. Germline trimming cut 6 bases from V and 2 bases from J; bases unmatched to any gene: 8. The CDR3 is made up of 16 amino acids. The germline V gene encodes CDR1 SQVTM and CDR2 ANQGSEA. The CDR3 here is CSVPGTSGGPPYEQYF. The CDR3, as DNA: TGCAGCGTACCCGGGACTAGCGGGGGGCCGCCCTACGAGCAGTACTTC.

As for this clone: Other DNA sequences in the sample encode the same CDR3. The V call is TRBV6-5, the J call TRBJ2-7; no definite D call. Trimming shortened V by 6 bases and J by 2 bases, and 17 bases separated the two germline ends. The CDR3 is made up of 15 amino acids. Germline V lookup: CDR1 MNHEY, CDR2 SVGAGI. The CDR3 nucleotides are TGTGCCAGCAGCTATTCTGGGGTGGGAACCTACGAGCAGTACTTC. It translates to CASSYSGVGTYEQYF.

The gene calls are TRBV5-6 and TRBJ2-1; TRBD2 agrees at 8 bases. V dropped 3 bases and J dropped 2; count of bases not matched to a gene: 7. Per germline, CDR1 SGHDT and CDR2 YYEEEE. The CDR3 covers 16 residues. CDR3 bases: TGTGCCAGCAGCTCCTGGGGAGCGGGGGCCTACAATGAGCAGTTCTTC. This translates into CASSSWGAGAYNEQFF.

The V call is TRBV5-1, the J call TRBJ2-6, with a weak D call TRBD1 (5 bases). The germline V gene has CDR1 SGHRS and CDR2 YFSETQ. The CDR3 consists of 16 residues. Trimming cost V 5 bases and J 2 bases, with 14 bases left between them. The CDR3 DNA reads as TGCGCCAGCAGGCCAGGGTACTTAGCTGGGGCCAACGTCCTGACTTTC. Protein: CASRPGYLAGANVLTF.

This clone appeared many times. The chain uses TRBV10-3 and TRBJ1-2; 9 bases align to TRBD1. This CDR3 comprises 12 residues. Trimming cost V 4 bases and J 6 bases; bases outside gene matches: 0. Looked up from germline, CDR1 is ENHRY and CDR2 is SYGVKD. CDR3 protein: CAISGDRDGYTF. Written as DNA, the CDR3 is TGTGCCATCAGTGGGGACAGGGATGGCTACACCTTC.

This clone was found once. The chain has TRBV7-9 and TRBJ1-4, with 7 positions matching TRBD1. Losses at the gene ends were 2 bases for V and 8 bases for J; bases not matched to a gene: 11. The CDR3 covers 16 residues. Germline CDR1 and CDR2: SEHNR and FQNEAQ (reference sequence). The CDR3 DNA follows: TGTGCCAGCAGCTTAAGCCGGGCAGGGGGGAAGGAAAAACTGTTTTTT. Translated, it gives CASSLSRAGGKEKLFF.

The CDR3 DNA reads as TGTGCCAGCAGCTTATCGCGCGGTAAAACTAGCACAGATACGCAGTATTTT. Residues: CASSLSRGKTSTDTQYF. The V and J genes are TRBV7-2 and TRBJ2-3; D unresolved. Germline V gene sequence: CDR1 SGHTA, CDR2 FQGNSA. CDR3 length: 17 residues. V was pared by 2 bases and J by 0 bases, with 15 bases between.

In the case of this clone: The sample holds other DNA sequences that translate to the same CDR3. The rearrangement uses TRBV7-9 and TRBJ2-3, with D uncertain. Per germline, CDR1 SEHNR and CDR2 FQNEAQ (reference sequence). The CDR3 contains 12 residues. Trimming stripped 5 bases from V and 2 bases from J, with 5 bases between. The CDR3: CASSLLTDTQYF. The CDR3 DNA follows: TGTGCCAGCAGCCTACTCACAGATACGCAGTATTTT.

Of note for this clone: This sample also contains other DNA sequences that code for the same CDR3. The chain uses TRBV6-5 and TRBJ2-7; 9 nucleotides match TRBD2. The CDR3 sequence is 14 residues long. From germline, CDR1 is MNHEY and CDR2 SVGAGI. Losses at the gene ends were 6 bases for V and 2 bases for J; bases not matched to a gene: 5. The CDR3 coding sequence is TGTGCCAGCAGCCCGGGACTAGCAGCCTACGAGCAGTACTTC. Its translation is CASSPGLAAYEQYF.

The chain links TRBV11-1 to TRBJ2-1, with D tentatively TRBD2 (5 bases). There are 16 residues in the CDR3. The V end lost 5 bases, the J end lost 0 bases, and 14 bases lay between the germline ends. Germline CDR1 and CDR2: SGHAT and FQDESV (reference sequence). In DNA form, the CDR3 reads TGTGCCAGCAGCACATCCGGACTTCCCTCCTACAATGAGCAGTTCTTC. This gives the protein CASSTSGLPSYNEQFF.

The rearrangement uses TRBV27 and TRBJ2-1; D is ambiguous. V lost 1 base to trimming and J lost 4 bases, with 11 bases between them. The CDR3 length is 15 residues. CDR1 MNHEY and CDR2 SMNVEV come from the germline V gene (reference sequence). CDR3 region: CASSLWRSPYNEQFF. In DNA, the CDR3 is TGTGCCAGCAGTTTATGGCGCAGCCCTTACAATGAGCAGTTCTTC.

The CDR3 reads CSVRSTGELFF. The CDR3 DNA sequence: TGCAGCGTCCGTAGCACCGGGGAGCTGTTTTTT. The chain employs TRBV29-1 and TRBJ2-2; D gene ambiguous. CDR3 length equals 11 residues. V lost 6 bases, J lost 4 bases, and 6 bases lay in between. Germline V CDR1 and CDR2: SQVTM, ANQGSEA.

This clone was counted once. The rearrangement uses TRBV7-9 and TRBJ2-1; TRBD2 matches 7 bases. This CDR3 is built from 15 residues. Germline V gives CDR1 SEHNR, CDR2 FQNEAQ (reference sequence). J gave up 5 bases and V 8 bases, and 12 bases lay outside the gene matches. CDR3 in DNA: TGTGCCAGCTCCCCTGGGGGAGGGCCGCACAATGAGCAGTTCTTC. Protein sequence: CASSPGGGPHNEQFF.

A note on this clone: This may stem from a read error, because a much larger clone lies one nucleotide away. Other DNA sequences of this sample code for an identical CDR3. The chain is built from TRBV18 and TRBJ1-2; D possibly corresponds to TRBD1 (5 bases). CDR1 KGHSH and CDR2 LQKENI come from the germline V gene. Trimming took 1 base from V and 3 from J, leaving 6 bases between them. This CDR3 has 13 residues. This CDR3 is CASSPQGHYGYTF. The CDR3 nucleotides read TGTGCCAGCTCACCACAGGGGCACTATGGCTACACCTTC.

The chain employs TRBV11-2 and TRBJ2-3; 9 bases line up with TRBD1. Germline trimming cut 7 bases from V and 3 bases from J; bases unmatched to any gene: 11. This CDR3 is built from 16 residues. Germline V gene sequence: CDR1 SGHAT, CDR2 FQNNGV. The CDR3 region has the DNA TGTGCCAGCACCCCCGGGGACAGGGAAATTACAGATACGCAGTATTTT. Encoded protein: CASTPGDREITDTQYF.

A note on this clone: A junction end diverges from the germline sequence, so it may reflect a read error. The genes are TRBV20-1 and TRBJ1-5, with a possible D match to TRBD1 (5 bases). CDR1 DFQATT and CDR2 SNEGSKA come from the germline V gene (reference sequence). This CDR3 region has 11 residues. DNA for the CDR3: TGCAGTGCGAGAGAGGGGATAGCCCAGCATTTT. Its protein product is CSAREGIAQHF.

The V and J genes are TRBV30 and TRBJ2-7; perhaps D is TRBD1 or TRBD2 (5 bases each). CDR1 and CDR2 from the germline V gene are GTSNPN and SVGIG (reference sequence). The V end lost 1 base, the J end lost 2 bases, and 15 bases lay between the germline ends. The CDR3 has 15 amino acids. CDR3 DNA sequence: TGTGCCTGGAGTGGAGGTGGGACCCTCGCCTACGAGCAGTACTTC. As protein: CAWSGGGTLAYEQYF.

The chain recombines TRBV30 with TRBJ1-3, with D uncertain. Trimming removed 3 bases at V and 4 bases at J, with 13 bases between. This CDR3 is built from 14 residues. Germline V gives CDR1 GTSNPN, CDR2 SVGIG (reference sequence). Here the CDR3 DNA reads TGTGCCTGGAGCACGGGAACAAAGGGAAACACCATATATTTT. Its translation is CAWSTGTKGNTIYF. The full variable domain, completed using reference TRBV30 and TRBJ1-3, is SQTIHQWPATLVQPVGSPLSLECTVEGTSNPNLYWYRQAAGRGLQLLFYSVGIGQISSEVPQNLSASRPQDRQFILSSKKLLLSDSGFYLCAWSTGTKGNTIYFGEGSWLTVV.

V gene TRBV12-5 combines with J gene TRBJ2-1; D perhaps matches TRBD1 (5 bases). Germline V gene data show CDR1 as LGHNT and CDR2 as FRNRAP. Deletions cut 0 bases from V and 6 bases from J, with 15 bases between. The CDR3 contains 16 residues. CDR3: CASGLVLPLGVNEQFF. CDR3 bases: TGTGCTAGTGGTTTGGTACTACCGCTAGGGGTCAATGAGCAGTTCTTC.

On this clone itself: Different DNA sequences within this sample yield the same CDR3. The CDR3 is CASSDYEQFF. DNA for the CDR3: TGTGCCAGCAGTGATTATGAGCAGTTCTTC. The chain is built from TRBV2 and TRBJ2-1, with D uncertain. The CDR3 extends over 10 amino acids. Germline V gives CDR1 SNHLY, CDR2 FYNNEI. V was clipped by 3 bases and J by 8 bases, with 2 bases between them.

This chain joins TRBV10-3 and TRBJ2-1; 11 nucleotides match TRBD2. J was trimmed by 4 bases and V by 4 bases; bases with no gene match: 3. The CDR3 length is 15 residues. CDR1 is ENHRY, CDR2 SYGVKD, per germline. CDR3 loop: CAISVTSGAYNEQFF. In DNA form, the CDR3 reads TGTGCCATCAGTGTGACTAGCGGGGCGTACAATGAGCAGTTCTTC.

The CDR3 is CASSLSPGRIQSSYEQYF. In DNA, the CDR3 is TGTGCCAGCAGTTTATCCCCAGGACGTATACAGAGCTCCTACGAGCAGTACTTC. The chain is built from TRBV27 and TRBJ2-7; no clear D gene. Germline CDR1 is MNHEY and CDR2 is SMNVEV (reference sequence). V was trimmed by 0 bases and J by 0 bases, leaving 18 bases between them. CDR3 size: 18 residues.